Following are 28 T cell receptor beta chains from one sample sequenced in a study of STAT5B mutations in CD4+ large granular lymphocyte leukemia (dated by TCRdb to between 2022 and 2023). Library construction relied on the immunoSEQ multiplex PCR assay. Imported from immuneACCESS, the table was reduced by TCRdb to in-frame sequences with V and J called. These copies leave out some clones; in studies compared against another copy, an unresolved V gene accounts for under half, and the cause of the remainder is not known. The sample table records about 35,000 clones; around 80% of these occur just once. Of the sample, roughly 2.3% is held by the ten largest clones. The material sequenced was CD4+ T cells from blood buffy coats. Source of these receptors: a human donor in good health.

V usage is TRBV7-9 and J usage is TRBJ2-1; the D call may be TRBD1 or TRBD2 (5 bases each). The V gene's germline CDR1 is SEHNR and CDR2 FQNEAQ (reference sequence). The CDR3 spans 14 residues. Trimming stripped 0 bases from V and 5 bases from J, with 8 bases between. The CDR3 DNA sequence: TGTGCCAGCAGCTTAGCGGGACCGAACAATGAGCAGTTCTTC. Protein product: CASSLAGPNNEQFF.

J is TRBJ1-1 and V is TRBV4-2, with TRBD1 as a possible D gene (6 bases). With 5 bases removed from V and 6 bases from J, the gap between germline ends came to 13 bases. Germline V gene data show CDR1 as LGHNA and CDR2 as YNFKEQ. CDR3 length: 13 amino acids. DNA for the CDR3: TGTGCCAGCAGCAGTGGACAGCCCGCTGAAGCTTTCTTT. Translating gives CASSSGQPAEAFF.

The chain has TRBV19 and TRBJ2-5; 9 positions agree with TRBD2. Trimming took 4 bases from V and 4 from J; bases not matched to a gene: 7. This CDR3 comprises 15 residues. The V gene's germline CDR1 is LNHDA and CDR2 SQIVND (reference sequence). The CDR3 loop is CASSTHSGGPETQYF. In DNA, the CDR3 is TGTGCCAGTAGTACTCACAGCGGGGGGCCAGAGACCCAGTACTTC.

This clone was found once. The chain links TRBV6-5 to TRBJ1-4; D gene uncertain. The CDR3 has 15 amino acids. Germline lookup yields CDR1 MNHEY and CDR2 SVGAGI. Trimming removed 3 bases from V and 7 bases from J, with 15 bases in between. The CDR3 protein is CASSYAGSRGEKLFF. The CDR3 coding sequence is TGTGCCAGCAGTTATGCGGGGTCCCGGGGTGAAAAACTGTTTTTT.

The chain carries TRBV6-1 and TRBJ2-3; TRBD2 matches at 9 bases. This CDR3 is 15 amino acids long. In germline, CDR1 is MNHNS, CDR2 SASEGT. V lost 0 bases, J lost 6 bases, and 4 bases stayed unmatched. The CDR3 spells CASSEARREGDTQYF. In nucleotides, the CDR3 is TGTGCCAGCAGTGAAGCGCGGCGGGAGGGGGATACGCAGTATTTT.

V gene TRBV2 combines with J gene TRBJ1-1; a weak D match, TRBD1 (5 bases). Germline CDR1 and CDR2: SNHLY and FYNNEI. The CDR3 extends over 15 amino acids. V gave up 5 bases and J gave up 0 bases, with 13 bases separating them. CDR3: CASSSDRTMNTEAFF. Written as DNA, the CDR3 is TGTGCCAGCAGTTCAGACAGAACAATGAACACTGAAGCTTTCTTT.

The chain employs TRBV5-5 and TRBJ1-2, with D uncertain. Per germline, CDR1 SGHKS and CDR2 YYEKEE (reference sequence). V dropped 0 bases and J dropped 4 bases, with 13 bases sitting between them. The CDR3 loop spans 15 amino acids. The chain's CDR3 is CASSLGPGDPYGYTF. DNA for the CDR3: TGTGCCAGCAGCTTGGGGCCAGGAGATCCCTATGGCTACACCTTC.

The chain carries TRBV19 and TRBJ1-5, with D perhaps matching TRBD1 (5 bases). Germline V lookup: CDR1 LNHDA, CDR2 SQIVND (reference sequence). The length of the CDR3 is 14 residues. V was trimmed by 5 bases and J by 3 bases, leaving 11 bases between them. The CDR3 DNA follows: TGTGCCAGTAGTTTACAGGCAAACAATCAGCCCCAGCATTTT. Protein: CASSLQANNQPQHF.

A single count supports this clone. The chain links TRBV5-4 to TRBJ1-2; weak D call: TRBD1 (6 bases). There are 15 residues in the CDR3. Germline values: CDR1 SGHNT, CDR2 YYREEE (reference sequence). Trimming took 4 bases from V and 2 from J, leaving 15 bases between them. CDR3 sequence: CASSAGGQLNYGYTF. Written as DNA, the CDR3 is TGTGCCAGCAGCGCTGGTGGACAGCTCAACTATGGCTACACCTTC. The variable domain in full, with the rest retrieved from reference TRBV5-4 and TRBJ1-2, is ETGVTQSPTHLIKTRGQQVTLRCSSQSGHNTVSWYQQALGQGPQFIFQYYREEENGRGNFPPRFSGLQFPNYSSELNVNALELDDSALYLCASSAGGQLNYGYTFGSGTRLTVV.

The V call is TRBV30, the J call TRBJ1-5; weak D call: TRBD1 (5 bases). This CDR3 comprises 13 residues. V was trimmed by 0 bases and J by 7 bases, leaving 10 bases between them. The germline CDR1 and CDR2 sequences are GTSNPN and SVGIG (reference sequence). CDR3 region: CAWSVFREQPQHF. The CDR3 DNA sequence: TGTGCCTGGAGTGTTTTCAGGGAGCAGCCCCAGCATTTT.

The chain employs TRBV5-6 and TRBJ2-7; possibly TRBD2 for D (5 bases). Germline lookup yields CDR1 SGHDT and CDR2 YYEEEE. Trimming took off 2 bases at V and 3 bases at J, with 12 bases between the two ends. The CDR3 covers 14 residues. CDR3: CASSFLSGSYEQYF. CDR3 sequence (DNA): TGTGCCAGCAGCTTCCTCTCGGGGAGCTACGAGCAGTACTTC.

The rearrangement links TRBV6-1 to TRBJ1-6; D may be TRBD1 (5 bases). Germline-derived CDR1 and CDR2 are MNHNS and SASEGT. The CDR3 consists of 13 residues. The V end lost 2 bases, the J end lost 7 bases, and 6 bases lay between the germline ends. The chain's CDR3 is CASSEWDNSPLHF. The CDR3 nucleotides are TGTGCCAGCAGTGAATGGGACAATTCACCCCTCCACTTT.

The chain employs TRBV6-1 and TRBJ1-5; a possible D gene is TRBD1 (6 bases). The length of the CDR3 is 15 residues. V lost 5 bases to trimming and J lost 1 base, with 12 bases between them. Germline CDR1 MNHNS, CDR2 SASEGT. DNA of the CDR3: TGTGCCAGCAGTTTGGACAGAGCCAGCAATCAGCCCCAGCATTTT. This translates into CASSLDRASNQPQHF.

The chain uses TRBV4-1 and TRBJ1-3; maybe TRBD1 (5 bases). Germline CDR1 is MGHRA and CDR2 is YSYEKL. Trimming removed 4 bases from V and 2 bases from J, with 12 bases in between. The CDR3 sequence is 15 residues long. The CDR3 DNA reads as TGCGCCAGCAGCCGAGTTCAGGGAGCTGGAAACACCATATATTTT. Its protein is CASSRVQGAGNTIYF.

V usage is TRBV15 and J usage is TRBJ1-1, with 8 nucleotides matching TRBD1. The CDR3 contains 15 residues. The germline gives CDR1 LNHNV, CDR2 YYDKDF (reference sequence). J lost 4 bases, V lost 3 bases, and 7 bases had no gene match. CDR3 loop: CATSRGGQGGTEAFF. In nucleotides, the CDR3 is TGTGCCACCAGCAGGGGCGGACAGGGTGGCACTGAAGCTTTCTTT.

The chain is built from TRBV18 and TRBJ2-1, with D unresolved. The CDR3 has 12 amino acids. The V end was cut by 6 bases, the J end by 8 bases, with 11 bases between. Germline CDR1 is KGHSH and CDR2 is LQKENI. The CDR3 loop reads CASSLSSDEQFF. The CDR3 DNA reads TGTGCCAGCTCCCTATCCTCGGATGAGCAGTTCTTC.

The chain recombines TRBV2 with TRBJ2-3, with D uncertain. The CDR3 spans 14 residues. V was pared by 8 bases and J by 6 bases, with 18 bases between. Germline V CDR1 and CDR2: SNHLY, FYNNEI. CDR3 sequence: CASRIGLDLDTQYF. CDR3 bases: TGTGCCAGCCGAATTGGGCTTGATCTGGATACGCAGTATTTT.

The rearrangement joins TRBV27 to TRBJ1-6; 7 nucleotides match TRBD1. This CDR3 spans 14 amino acids. The J segment lost 10 bases and the V segment lost 2 bases, leaving 5 bases of the junction unmatched. Germline V gives CDR1 MNHEY, CDR2 SMNVEV (reference sequence). The CDR3 spells CASSLDRARSPLHF. In DNA form, the CDR3 reads TGTGCCAGCAGTTTAGACAGGGCGCGCTCACCCCTCCACTTT.

The chain joins TRBV4-2 to TRBJ1-1, with D uncertain. CDR1 is LGHNA and CDR2 is YNFKEQ in the germline V gene. The CDR3 length is 13 residues. V was pared by 0 bases and J by 2 bases, with 4 bases between. In DNA form, the CDR3 reads TGTGCCAGCAGCCAAGACGGTAACACTGAAGCTTTCTTT. Its translation: CASSQDGNTEAFF.

The chain employs TRBV5-1 and TRBJ2-7; TRBD1 matches 8 bases. The CDR3 extends over 15 amino acids. Germline CDR1 reads SGHRS; CDR2 reads YFSETQ. Trimming took 0 bases from V and 6 from J; bases not matched to a gene: 8. CDR3 sequence (DNA): TGCGCCAGCAGCTTGGAGCAGACAGGGGCAGGCGAGCAGTACTTC. Translation gives CASSLEQTGAGEQYF.

The rearrangement uses TRBV19 and TRBJ2-5; 8 bases are a match to TRBD1. V was pared by 5 bases and J by 1 base, with 6 bases of the junction left unmatched. This CDR3 comprises 15 residues. Germline V gives CDR1 LNHDA, CDR2 SQIVND (reference sequence). The CDR3 DNA reads as TGTGCCAGTAGTTGGAGACAGGGGCTCCAAGAGACCCAGTACTTC. Encoded protein: CASSWRQGLQETQYF.

J is TRBJ2-5 and V is TRBV6-1; the D is unclear. Germline lookup yields CDR1 MNHNS and CDR2 SASEGT. Trimming pared 4 bases from V and 5 bases from J, leaving 11 bases between. The CDR3 consists of 13 residues. This CDR3 is CASSVRRGETQYF. The CDR3 nucleotides read TGTGCCAGCAGTGTAAGGCGAGGCGAGACCCAGTACTTC.

This clone was detected a few times. The chain uses TRBV9 and TRBJ1-1; D is perhaps TRBD1 (6 bases). Germline-derived CDR1 and CDR2 are SGDLS and YYNGEE. Trimming removed 1 base at V and 1 base at J, with 8 bases between. The CDR3 consists of 14 residues. The CDR3 sequence is CASSVRGANTEAFF. CDR3 bases: TGTGCCAGCAGCGTACGGGGGGCGAACACTGAAGCTTTCTTT.

The chain combines TRBV5-1 with TRBJ1-1, with TRBD1 identical over 9 bases. The germline CDR1 and CDR2 sequences are SGHRS and YFSETQ. This CDR3 is 15 amino acids long. The V and J ends lost 5 bases and 0 bases, in that order; junction bases with no gene match: 5. Here the CDR3 reads CASSSTGGLNTEAFF. The CDR3 DNA sequence: TGCGCCAGCAGTTCGACAGGGGGTCTGAACACTGAAGCTTTCTTT.

This clone turned up a few times. The rearrangement joins TRBV30 to TRBJ1-3; D remains unclear. The CDR3 spans 11 residues. Germline assignment: CDR1 GTSNPN and CDR2 SVGIG (reference sequence). Deletions cut 5 bases from V and 2 bases from J, with 4 bases between. CDR3 loop: CAWGTGNTIYF. As DNA, the CDR3 is TGTGCCTGGGGCACTGGAAACACCATATATTTT.

The chain links TRBV6-6 to TRBJ1-1; 7 nucleotides align to TRBD1. The CDR3 sequence is 15 residues long. Looked up from germline, CDR1 is MNHNY and CDR2 is SVGAGI (reference sequence). Trimming cost V 8 bases and J 3 bases; bases outside gene matches: 12. CDR3 sequence (DNA): TGTGCCAGCCTAACACAGGGGACGTACGACACTGAAGCTTTCTTT. Amino acids: CASLTQGTYDTEAFF.

The chain links TRBV2 to TRBJ2-4; 9 nucleotides agree with TRBD2. The V segment lost 4 bases and the J segment 0 bases; nucleotides outside the gene matches: 4. Germline lookup yields CDR1 SNHLY and CDR2 FYNNEI. This CDR3 has 16 residues. The CDR3 coding sequence is TGTGCCAGCAGTGTTAGCGGGGGACTAGCCAAAAACATTCAGTACTTC. This translates into CASSVSGGLAKNIQYF.

Turning to this clone: At one end the junction does not follow the germline gene, possibly because of a read error. The gene calls are TRBV6-1 and TRBJ2-5; possible D gene TRBD1, 6 bases. The CDR3 loop spans 14 amino acids. CDR1 MNHNS and CDR2 SASEGT come from the germline V gene. This CDR3 reads CASSVLTPSTGKHF. The CDR3 DNA follows: TGTGCCAGCAGCGTCCTCACGCCCTCGACAGGCAAGCACTTC.